The rows below give T cell receptor beta chains drawn from one sample of a study of T cells in Graves' hyperthyroidism and ophthalmopathy. One entry per CDR3 protein, called by TCRdb with MiXCR from the multiplex PCR reads. The sample shows some 490,000 distinct CDR3 sequences, approximately 22% of them seen only once. The specimen sequenced was blood. Receptors originate from a woman aged 70-85 years with Graves' ophthalmopathy. The CDR3 runs from the conserved cysteine through the conserved F or W. A D gene is named only where the DNA matches it firmly. A clone size is listed for some rows: how often the clone was seen (once, few, many), or a class if it is expanded.

>TRBJ2-7|TRBD1|TRBV10-3|few
CASQGQGTYEQYF
TGTGCCAGCCAGGGACAGGGTACCTACGAGCAGTACTTC
>TRBJ2-7|TRBD2|TRBV27|few
CASSLKGLAFYEQYF
TGTGCCAGCAGTTTAAAAGGACTAGCGTTCTACGAGCAGTACTTC
>TRBJ1-2|.|TRBV29-1|.
CSVEVLGGTYGYTF
TGCAGCGTTGAAGTCCTAGGGGGAACCTATGGCTACACCTTC
>TRBJ1-2|.|TRBV12-3/TRBV12-4|few
CASSFWAGGRANYGYTF
TGTGCCAGCAGTTTTTGGGCTGGAGGCAGGGCGAACTATGGCTACACCTTC
>TRBJ2-1|TRBD2|TRBV3-1|.
CASSQDNAGGRDEQFF
TGTGCCAGCAGCCAAGATAACGCGGGAGGCCGCGATGAGCAGTTCTTC
>TRBJ1-1|.|TRBV11-2|many
CASSLGRMGTEAFF
TGTGCCAGCAGCTTAGGTCGGATGGGGACTGAAGCTTTCTTT
>TRBJ2-2|TRBD1|TRBV29-1|.
CSVAPGGNTGELFF
TGCAGCGTTGCCCCAGGGGGGAACACCGGGGAGCTGTTTTTT
>TRBJ1-4|.|TRBV6-1|few
CASRWDTRNEKLFF
TGTGCCAGCAGATGGGACACTCGTAATGAAAAACTGTTTTTT
>TRBJ2-6|.|TRBV19|.
CASSNHAGSGANVLTF
TGTGCCAGTAGTAATCATGCGGGGTCCGGGGCCAACGTCCTGACTTTC
>TRBJ2-1|.|TRBV20-1|many
CSAYGVGNEQFF
TGCAGTGCATACGGGGTCGGCAATGAGCAGTTCTTC
>TRBJ2-3|TRBD2|TRBV5-5|once
CASSLAGGSPTDTQYF
TGTGCCAGCAGCTTGGCCGGCGGGAGTCCGACAGATACGCAGTATTTT
>TRBJ1-2|.|TRBV6-5|once
CANSYSGTRGGYTF
TGTGCCAACAGTTACTCCGGGACCAGGGGAGGCTACACCTTC
>TRBJ1-1|.|TRBV4-1|few
CASSHNGGAEAFF
TGCGCCAGCAGCCACAACGGGGGGGCTGAAGCTTTCTTT
>TRBJ2-3|.|TRBV10-3|.
CAISVATATDTQYF
TGTGCCATCTCTGTGGCAACAGCCACAGATACGCAGTATTTT
>TRBJ2-5|.|TRBV30|many
CAWSTTGSETQYF
TGTGCCTGGAGTACCACGGGAAGTGAGACCCAGTACTTC
>TRBJ2-7|.|TRBV12-5|few
CASGPTEPGHEQYF
TGTGCTAGTGGTCCGACCGAACCAGGACACGAGCAGTACTTC
>TRBJ2-5|.|TRBV28|.
CASGRGPNQETQYF
TGTGCCAGCGGGCGGGGACCAAATCAAGAGACCCAGTACTTC
>TRBJ1-1|TRBD1|TRBV5-1|.
CASSARQGLNTEAFF
TGCGCCAGCAGCGCCCGACAGGGGTTGAACACTGAAGCTTTCTTT
>TRBJ2-7|.|TRBV5-1|few
CASSLGDWGSLPYEQYF
TGCGCCAGCAGCTTGGGGGACTGGGGCAGTCTGCCCTACGAGCAGTACTTC
>TRBJ2-1|TRBD2|TRBV11-2|few
CASSLEVAGTNEQFF
TGTGCCAGCAGCTTAGAGGTAGCGGGAACGAATGAGCAGTTCTTC
>TRBJ2-1|.|TRBV3-1|many
CASSQPGAEVNEQFF
TGTGCCAGCAGCCAGCCGGGAGCTGAGGTCAATGAGCAGTTCTTC
>TRBJ2-5|.|TRBV7-2|many
CASSFDLNSETQYF
TGTGCCAGCAGCTTTGACTTGAACTCGGAGACCCAGTACTTC
>TRBJ1-1|.|TRBV29-1|few
CSVGDGTVEAFF
TGCAGCGTCGGAGACGGAACAGTGGAAGCTTTCTTT
>TRBJ2-3|TRBD2|TRBV12-3/TRBV12-4|many
CASSTGTNTDTQYF
TGTGCCAGCAGCACCGGGACTAACACAGATACGCAGTATTTT
>TRBJ1-2|.|TRBV19|.
CASNQRQSYGYTF
TGTGCCAGTAATCAAAGGCAATCCTATGGCTACACCTTC
>TRBJ2-2|TRBD2|TRBV6-1|.
CASSYWGRASGNANTGELFF
TGTGCCAGCAGTTATTGGGGCCGAGCTAGCGGGAACGCGAACACCGGGGAGCTGTTTTTT
>TRBJ2-2|.|TRBV19|.
CAILTQSTNTGELFF
TGTGCCATTCTAACCCAATCCACAAACACCGGGGAGCTGTTTTTT
>TRBJ2-1|.|TRBV28|many
CASSLGGPAYNEQFF
TGTGCCAGCAGTTTAGGTGGGCCGGCCTACAATGAGCAGTTCTTC
>TRBJ1-1|.|TRBV27|many
CASSQPPLEAFF
TGTGCCAGCAGCCAGCCCCCGCTCGAAGCTTTCTTT
>TRBJ1-1|TRBD1|TRBV11-2|many
CASSSGQGATKREAFF
TGTGCCAGCAGCTCTGGACAGGGGGCGACTAAACGTGAAGCTTTCTTT
>TRBJ2-7|.|TRBV7-6|.
CASSLGRDITSYEQYF
TGTGCCAGCAGCTTAGGTCGGGACATAACCTCCTACGAGCAGTACTTC
>TRBJ2-4|.|TRBV20-1|many
CSAAPPLSGDIQYF
TGCAGTGCTGCCCCCCCTCTATCGGGGGACATTCAGTACTTC
>TRBJ2-1|.|TRBV6-2/TRBV6-3|many
CASSYSSDPYNEQFF
TGTGCCAGCAGTTACTCGTCAGACCCCTACAATGAGCAGTTCTTC
>TRBJ2-5|.|TRBV30|.
CAWTLSGTTQYF
TGTGCCTGGACCCTCTCGGGAACGACCCAGTACTTC
>TRBJ1-1|.|TRBV20-1|few
CSASAQGNTEAFF
TGCAGTGCTAGCGCGCAGGGAAACACTGAAGCTTTCTTT
>TRBJ1-1|.|TRBV5-6|.
CASSIGQIMNTEAFF
TGTGCCAGCAGCATAGGACAGATTATGAACACTGAAGCTTTCTTT